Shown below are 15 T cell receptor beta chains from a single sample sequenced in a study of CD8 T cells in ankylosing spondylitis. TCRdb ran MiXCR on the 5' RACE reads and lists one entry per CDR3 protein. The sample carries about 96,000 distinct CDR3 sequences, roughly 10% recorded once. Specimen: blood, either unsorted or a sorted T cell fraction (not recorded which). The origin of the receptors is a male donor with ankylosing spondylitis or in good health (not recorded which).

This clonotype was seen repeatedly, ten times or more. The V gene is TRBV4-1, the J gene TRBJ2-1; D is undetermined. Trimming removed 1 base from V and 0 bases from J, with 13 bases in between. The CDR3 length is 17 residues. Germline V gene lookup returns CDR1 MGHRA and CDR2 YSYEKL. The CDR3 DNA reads TGCGCCAGCAGCCAAGGGGTCGCGGCCACCTCCTACAATGAGCAGTTCTTC. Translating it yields CASSQGVAATSYNEQFF.

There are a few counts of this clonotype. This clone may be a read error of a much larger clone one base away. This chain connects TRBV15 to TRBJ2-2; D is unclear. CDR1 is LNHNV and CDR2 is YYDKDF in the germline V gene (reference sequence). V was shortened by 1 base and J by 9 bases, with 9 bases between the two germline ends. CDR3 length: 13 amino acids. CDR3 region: CATSRVPSWELFF. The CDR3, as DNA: TGTGCCACCAGCAGAGTCCCGTCCTGGGAGCTGTTTTTT.

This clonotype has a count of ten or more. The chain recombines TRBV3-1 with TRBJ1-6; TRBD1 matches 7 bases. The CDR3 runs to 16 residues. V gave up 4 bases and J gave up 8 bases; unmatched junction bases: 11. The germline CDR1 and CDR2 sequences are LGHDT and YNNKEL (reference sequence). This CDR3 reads CASSPYLRGIDSPLHF. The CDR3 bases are TGTGCCAGCAGCCCCTACCTCAGGGGGATTGATTCACCCCTCCACTTT.

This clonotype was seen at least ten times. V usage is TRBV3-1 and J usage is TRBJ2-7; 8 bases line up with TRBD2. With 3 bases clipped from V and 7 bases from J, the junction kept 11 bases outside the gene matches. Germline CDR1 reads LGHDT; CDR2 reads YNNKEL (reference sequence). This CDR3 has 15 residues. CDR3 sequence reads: CASSQRGAPLKEQYF. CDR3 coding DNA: TGTGCCAGCAGCCAGCGGGGGGCCCCCTTGAAGGAGCAGTACTTC.

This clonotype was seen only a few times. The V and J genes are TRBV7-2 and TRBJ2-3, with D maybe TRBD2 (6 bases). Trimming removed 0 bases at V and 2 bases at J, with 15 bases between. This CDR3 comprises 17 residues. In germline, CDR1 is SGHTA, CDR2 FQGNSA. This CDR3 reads CASSLAWRGVFTDTQYF. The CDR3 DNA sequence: TGTGCCAGCAGCTTAGCTTGGCGGGGAGTTTTCACAGATACGCAGTATTTT.

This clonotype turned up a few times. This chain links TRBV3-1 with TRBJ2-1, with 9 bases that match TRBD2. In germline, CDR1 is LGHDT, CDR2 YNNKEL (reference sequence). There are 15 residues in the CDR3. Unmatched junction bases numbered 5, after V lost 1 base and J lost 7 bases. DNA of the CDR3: TGTGCCAGCAGCCAAGGTCTAGCGGGGAGGAATGAGCAGTTCTTC. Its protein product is CASSQGLAGRNEQFF.

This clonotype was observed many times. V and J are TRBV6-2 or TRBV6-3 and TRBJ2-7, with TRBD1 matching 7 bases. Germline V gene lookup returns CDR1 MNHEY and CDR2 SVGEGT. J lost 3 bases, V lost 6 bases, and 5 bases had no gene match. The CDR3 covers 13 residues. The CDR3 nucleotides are TGTGCCAGCAGCCACCGGGACAGCTACGAGCAGTACTTC. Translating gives CASSHRDSYEQYF.

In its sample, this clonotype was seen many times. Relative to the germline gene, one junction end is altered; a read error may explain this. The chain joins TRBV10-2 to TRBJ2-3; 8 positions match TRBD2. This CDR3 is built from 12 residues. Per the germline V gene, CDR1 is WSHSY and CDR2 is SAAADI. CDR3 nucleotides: TGCGCCAGCAGTGAGTCGGGACTAGTGGGTATATTT. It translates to CASSESGLVGIF.

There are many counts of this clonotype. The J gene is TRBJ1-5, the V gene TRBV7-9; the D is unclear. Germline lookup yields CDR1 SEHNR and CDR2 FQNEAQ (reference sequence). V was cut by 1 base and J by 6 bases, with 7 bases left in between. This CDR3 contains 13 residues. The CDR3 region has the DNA TGTGCCAGCAGCTTAGTTAACGGTCAGCCCCAGCATTTT. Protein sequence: CASSLVNGQPQHF.

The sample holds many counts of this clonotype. DNA for the CDR3: TGTGCCAGCAGTTCTCCCCCCGATCGAAGCCAAGAGACCCAGTACTTC. This encodes CASSSPPDRSQETQYF. The chain carries TRBV12-3 or TRBV12-4 and TRBJ2-5; D unclear. V lost 4 bases and J 1 base, leaving 16 bases between the germline ends. This CDR3 contains 16 residues.

The CDR3 loop reads CSVDSGHLNTEAFF. The CDR3 DNA is TGCAGCGTCGATTCGGGACATCTGAACACTGAAGCTTTCTTT. This chain connects TRBV29-1 to TRBJ1-1, with D possibly TRBD1 on 6 matching bases. Germline lookup yields CDR1 SQVTM and CDR2 ANQGSEA. The germline V and J ends were trimmed by 6 bases and 0 bases, with 14 bases remaining between them. The CDR3 loop spans 14 amino acids.

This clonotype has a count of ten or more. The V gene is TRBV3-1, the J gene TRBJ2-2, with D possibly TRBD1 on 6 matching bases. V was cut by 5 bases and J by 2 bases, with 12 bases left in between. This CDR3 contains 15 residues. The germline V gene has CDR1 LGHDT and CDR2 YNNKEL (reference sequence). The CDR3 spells CASSARDINTGELFF. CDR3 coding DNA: TGTGCCAGCAGCGCCCGGGACATCAACACCGGGGAGCTGTTTTTT.

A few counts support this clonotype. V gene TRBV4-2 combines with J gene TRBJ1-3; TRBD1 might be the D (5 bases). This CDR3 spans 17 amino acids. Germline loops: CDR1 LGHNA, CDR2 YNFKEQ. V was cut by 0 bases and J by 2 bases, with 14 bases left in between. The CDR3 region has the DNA TGTGCCAGCAGCCAAGATGGGGCTCCAGGAGCTGGAAACACCATATATTTT. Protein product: CASSQDGAPGAGNTIYF.

The CDR3 coding sequence is TGCAGCGTTGCGGGGGGCGGGGGAGCTTTCACAGATACGCAGTATTTT. As protein: CSVAGGGGAFTDTQYF. This chain joins TRBV29-1 and TRBJ2-3; D is perhaps TRBD2 (7 bases). CDR1 and CDR2 from the germline V gene are SQVTM and ANQGSEA. Trimming cost V 4 bases and J 2 bases, with 19 bases left between them. There are 16 residues in the CDR3.

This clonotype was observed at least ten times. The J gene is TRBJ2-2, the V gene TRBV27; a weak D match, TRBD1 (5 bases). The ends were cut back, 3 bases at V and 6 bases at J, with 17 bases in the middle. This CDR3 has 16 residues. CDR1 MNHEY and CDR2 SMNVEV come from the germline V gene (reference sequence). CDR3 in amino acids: CASSLGRRVGAGELFF. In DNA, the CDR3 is TGTGCCAGCAGTTTGGGGCGCAGGGTAGGGGCCGGGGAGCTGTTTTTT.